This T cell receptor (beta chain) was captured by sequencing in a study of identical twins. A universal primer site was added by template switching, and unique molecular identifiers were carried by the cDNA. MiXCR was run by TCRdb on the 5' RACE reads, yielding one entry per CDR3 protein. The sample includes about 660,000 distinct CDR3 sequences, over 8.5% of them seen just once. This clonotype appeared a few times. The antigen is unknown. Study results and caveats: Findings depended on cross-sectional statistics rather than tracking the same donors. Insertions ran lower in abundant cord blood beta clonotypes, though not in memory repertoires. Model-predicted out-of-frame TCR alpha sharing fell below observed values in monozygotic twins.

The V gene's germline CDR1 is SGHVS and CDR2 FNYEAQ. The CDR3 covers 13 residues. With 5 bases clipped from V and 9 bases from J, the junction kept 6 bases outside the gene matches. The same sample was also studied in work on yellow fever vaccine responses in identical twins.

Sequences were obtained from PBMCs. This chain connects TRBV7-6 to TRBJ2-1; 8 bases are a match to TRBD1. This TCR was recovered from a woman aged 18-29 years in good health. DNA for the CDR3: TGTGCCAGCAGCCGGCAGGGGGCCGGTGAGCAGTTCTTC. Its translation: CASSRQGAGEQFF.